The 25 T cell receptor beta chains below come from one sample, sequenced in a study of cytotoxic CD8 clonotypes in ibrutinib-treated CLL. Method: immunoSEQ multiplex PCR; TCRdb's copy keeps in-frame clones and lacks some. Among about 330,000 clones listed, 67% were seen once. The material sequenced was PBMCs, taken after 36 months of ibrutinib treatment. Receptors were obtained from a human donor with chronic lymphocytic leukemia.

V usage is TRBV18 and J usage is TRBJ2-5; weak D call: TRBD1 (5 bases). Germline V gives CDR1 KGHSH, CDR2 LQKENI. The CDR3 is 14 residues long. Trimming left V 2 bases short and J 5 bases short, with 12 bases between. DNA for the CDR3: TGTGCCAGCTCACCAGGTCAGGGTTGGGAGACCCAGTACTTC. Translation gives CASSPGQGWETQYF. Supplemented by reference TRBV18 and TRBJ2-5, the full variable domain reads NAGVMQNPRHLVRRRGQEARLRCSPMKGHSHVYWYRQLPEEGLKFMVYLQKENIIDESGMPKERFSAEFPKEGPSILRIQQVVRGDSAAYFCASSPGQGWETQYFGPGTRLLVL.

The chain is built from TRBV9 and TRBJ2-1, with 12 bases that match TRBD2. Germline-derived CDR1 and CDR2 are SGDLS and YYNGEE. With V trimmed by 4 bases and J by 4 bases, 3 bases remained unmatched. The CDR3 runs to 15 residues. The DNA for the CDR3 is TGTGCCAGCAGCTTAGGACTAGCGGGGTACAATGAGCAGTTCTTC. Encoded protein: CASSLGLAGYNEQFF.

This clone was observed a single time. The CDR3 protein is CASSMDRASTDTQYF. CDR3 DNA sequence: TGTGCCAGCAGTATGGACAGGGCGAGCACAGATACGCAGTATTTT. The chain couples TRBV2 to TRBJ2-3; 8 bases line up with TRBD1. The V and J ends lost 5 bases and 0 bases, in that order; junction bases with no gene match: 4. This CDR3 contains 15 residues. CDR1 SNHLY and CDR2 FYNNEI come from the germline V gene.

In its sample, this clone was seen a few times. The V gene is TRBV6-5, the J gene TRBJ1-2; weak D call: TRBD1 (6 bases). Deletions cut 6 bases from V and 6 bases from J, with 20 bases between. Germline CDR1 MNHEY, CDR2 SVGAGI. There are 15 residues in the CDR3. The CDR3 DNA sequence: TGTGCCAGCAGATCGATCAGGGGCCTCTACAATGGCTACACCTTC. This sequence encodes CASRSIRGLYNGYTF.

The gene calls are TRBV29-1 and TRBJ2-7; 8 nucleotides align to TRBD1. CDR3 length: 15 residues. V dropped 0 bases and J dropped 2; count of bases not matched to a gene: 6. In germline, CDR1 is SQVTM, CDR2 ANQGSEA. This chain's CDR3 is CSVEDDRGFPYEQYF. CDR3 bases: TGCAGCGTTGAAGACGACAGGGGATTCCCCTACGAGCAGTACTTC.

This clone appeared a single time. V gene TRBV18 combines with J gene TRBJ1-3, with D perhaps matching TRBD1 (5 bases). CDR1 is KGHSH, CDR2 LQKENI, per germline. The CDR3 loop spans 15 amino acids. V gave up 4 bases and J gave up 0 bases, with 10 bases separating them. CDR3 DNA sequence: TGTGCCAGCTCACGCTTGGGGGACTCTGGAAACACCATATATTTT. The encoded protein is CASSRLGDSGNTIYF.

Only a few counts were recorded for this clone. This chain joins TRBV28 and TRBJ2-5, with D perhaps matching TRBD1 (5 bases). V lost 5 bases and J 4 bases, leaving 8 bases between the germline ends. In germline, CDR1 is MDHEN, CDR2 SYDVKM. CDR3 size: 12 residues. CDR3 in amino acids: CASSRGRETQYF. The DNA of the CDR3 is TGTGCCAGCAGTAGGGGAAGAGAGACCCAGTACTTC.

The V call is TRBV28, the J call TRBJ2-3; D gene uncertain. The CDR3 length is 13 residues. With 3 bases removed from V and 1 base from J, the gap between germline ends came to 5 bases. The V gene's germline CDR1 is MDHEN and CDR2 SYDVKM. In nucleotides, the CDR3 is TGTGCCAGCAGTTTGATAGGCACAGATACGCAGTATTTT. It translates to CASSLIGTDTQYF.

The chain is built from TRBV20-1 and TRBJ2-7; D ambiguous. The V and J ends lost 6 bases and 3 bases respectively, with 6 bases between them. The CDR3 has 10 amino acids. Looked up from germline, CDR1 is DFQATT and CDR2 is SNEGSKA (reference sequence). CDR3 in DNA: TGCAGTGCCATGTTCTACGAGCAGTACTTC. Amino acids: CSAMFYEQYF.

This chain uses TRBV7-9 with TRBJ2-1; D is undetermined. This CDR3 contains 12 residues. V was clipped by 5 bases and J by 5 bases, with 7 bases between them. Germline lookup yields CDR1 SEHNR and CDR2 FQNEAQ (reference sequence). The CDR3 sequence is CASSRLDNEQFF. CDR3 DNA: TGTGCCAGCAGCCGCCTAGACAATGAGCAGTTCTTC.

The rearrangement links TRBV7-2 to TRBJ1-4; D gene ambiguous. This CDR3 spans 14 amino acids. Trimming shortened V by 5 bases and J by 7 bases, and 14 bases separated the two germline ends. Germline CDR1 SGHTA, CDR2 FQGNSA. The CDR3 region is CASSRWKAGEKLFF. CDR3 DNA: TGTGCCAGCAGCCGATGGAAGGCAGGTGAAAAACTGTTTTTT.

The chain carries TRBV7-2 and TRBJ2-7, with TRBD1 matching over 9 bases. This CDR3 has 16 amino acids. The germline V gene encodes CDR1 SGHTA and CDR2 FQGNSA. The V and J ends lost 5 bases and 2 bases, in that order; junction bases with no gene match: 10. Here the CDR3 DNA reads TGTGCCAGCAGCCCGTCTGGGACAGGGAGAACCTACGAGCAGTACTTC. It codes for CASSPSGTGRTYEQYF.

This clone was detected a few times. CDR3 nucleotide sequence: TGTGCCAGCACCCCTAGGGGCAATCAGCCCCAGCATTTT. It encodes CASTPRGNQPQHF. This chain uses TRBV7-8 with TRBJ1-5; no reliable D call. The CDR3 has 13 residues. Germline CDR1 is SGHVS and CDR2 is FQNEAQ. With 7 bases removed from V and 2 bases from J, the gap between germline ends came to 9 bases.

J is TRBJ2-7 and V is TRBV27; weak D call: TRBD1 (5 bases). V was clipped by 4 bases and J by 1 base, with 8 bases between them. CDR1 is MNHEY, CDR2 SMNVEV, per germline (reference sequence). The CDR3 has 13 residues. The CDR3 is CASSSDSSYEQYF. CDR3 nucleotide sequence: TGTGCCAGCAGTTCCGACAGTTCCTACGAGCAGTACTTC.

The rearrangement joins TRBV9 to TRBJ1-2, with D uncertain. The CDR3 is made up of 12 amino acids. Germline V gives CDR1 SGDLS, CDR2 YYNGEE. Trimming pared 9 bases from V and 0 bases from J, leaving 9 bases between. The CDR3 nucleotides are TGTGCCACTGATGGTCCTAACTATGGCTACACCTTC. It specifies CATDGPNYGYTF.

This chain uses TRBV11-3 with TRBJ2-5, with TRBD1 matching over 7 bases. Germline V gene sequence: CDR1 SGHNT, CDR2 YENEEA. CDR3 length equals 16 residues. After removal of 4 bases from V and 2 bases from J, the junction contained 10 bases not matched to a gene. The CDR3 nucleotides are TGTGCCAGCAGCTACCGGACAGGATTTGGGCAAGAGACCCAGTACTTC. Translated: CASSYRTGFGQETQYF.

This clone has more than one count but fewer than ten. V is TRBV7-9 and J is TRBJ2-1; D ambiguous. The V gene lost 5 bases and the J gene lost 10 bases, with 15 bases spanning the gap. The germline CDR1 and CDR2 sequences are SEHNR and FQNEAQ (reference sequence). The CDR3 sequence is 13 residues long. CDR3 residues: CASSPNRAREQFF. The DNA for the CDR3 is TGTGCCAGCAGCCCCAACCGAGCCAGGGAGCAGTTCTTC. Looking up the rest from reference TRBV7-9 and TRBJ2-1 gives the full variable domain: DTGVSQNPRHKITKRGQNVTFRCDPISEHNRLYWYRQTLGQGPEFLTYFQNEAQLEKSRLLSDRFSAERPKGSFSTLEIQRTEQGDSAMYLCASSPNRAREQFFGPGTRLTVL.

V usage is TRBV5-1 and J usage is TRBJ2-5; D is unresolved. The CDR3 is 12 residues long. V lost 4 bases to trimming and J lost 5 bases, with 9 bases between them. CDR1 is SGHRS and CDR2 is YFSETQ in the germline V gene. The CDR3 coding sequence is TGCGCCAGCAGCCCAGATCGTGAGACCCAGTACTTC. As protein: CASSPDRETQYF.

In this sample, this clone turned up a few times. The chain couples TRBV20-1 to TRBJ2-1; D not resolved. Trimming took off 5 bases at V and 4 bases at J, with 3 bases between the two ends. CDR1 DFQATT and CDR2 SNEGSKA come from the germline V gene (reference sequence). The CDR3 has 10 residues. CDR3 sequence: CSAQYNEQFF. The CDR3 coding sequence is TGCAGTGCTCAATACAATGAGCAGTTCTTC.

V is TRBV7-3 and J is TRBJ2-1; TRBD2 matches at 10 bases. Germline V gives CDR1 SGHTA, CDR2 FQGTGA. This CDR3 comprises 14 residues. V dropped 5 bases and J dropped 5; count of bases not matched to a gene: 3. The CDR3 DNA is TGTGCCAGCAGCATTACTAGCGGGGACAATGAGCAGTTCTTC. This encodes CASSITSGDNEQFF.

The chain uses TRBV4-1 and TRBJ2-7; 9 nucleotides line up with TRBD1. The germline gives CDR1 MGHRA, CDR2 YSYEKL. The CDR3 has 18 residues. Losses at the gene ends were 5 bases for V and 0 bases for J; bases not matched to a gene: 14. CDR3 sequence reads: CASSSLRDRVKNSYEQYF. As DNA, the CDR3 is TGCGCCAGCAGCTCCCTACGGGACAGGGTTAAAAACTCCTACGAGCAGTACTTC.

V gene TRBV6-1 combines with J gene TRBJ1-5, with unresolved D. The CDR3 extends over 15 amino acids. V was shortened by 6 bases and J by 1 base, with 13 bases between the two germline ends. In germline, CDR1 is MNHNS, CDR2 SASEGT. CDR3 region: CASRNPFLSNQPQHF. The CDR3 DNA follows: TGTGCCAGCAGGAACCCTTTCCTCAGCAATCAGCCCCAGCATTTT.

The chain combines TRBV10-3 with TRBJ2-1; 8 bases are shared with TRBD2. This CDR3 is 14 amino acids long. After removal of 4 bases from V and 9 bases from J, the junction contained 8 bases not matched to a gene. CDR1 is ENHRY and CDR2 is SYGVKD in the germline V gene. The DNA of the CDR3 is TGTGCCATCAGTGTAAGGACTAGCATGGGTGAGCAGTTCTTC. Protein product: CAISVRTSMGEQFF.

The J gene is TRBJ2-7, the V gene TRBV18; 7 bases align to TRBD2. This CDR3 has 15 residues. V trimming: 5 bases; J trimming: 0 bases; junction bases outside the gene matches: 7. CDR1 and CDR2 (germline): KGHSH, LQKENI. The CDR3 loop is CASSALASGSYEQYF. CDR3 coding DNA: TGTGCCAGCTCAGCCCTGGCTAGCGGCTCCTACGAGCAGTACTTC.

The CDR3 DNA reads TGTGCCAGCAGCCAGTACGGGAGTAATTCAGATACGCAGTATTTT. As protein: CASSQYGSNSDTQYF. The chain carries TRBV14 and TRBJ2-3; a possible D gene is TRBD2 (6 bases). Trimming stripped 3 bases from V and 4 bases from J, with 14 bases between. From germline, CDR1 is SGHDN and CDR2 FVKESK. This CDR3 contains 15 residues.